This T cell receptor (beta chain) emerged from a study of cytomegalovirus exposure and HLA in healthy donors. Broader study findings: Among TCR beta chains of equal frequency, HLA-associated ones were more clonally expanded in a later analysis. TCR association rates varied by HLA locus in a later analysis, with DRB1 highest and HLA-C lowest.

Donors in the study were healthy people who gave bone marrow. Likely unrecorded immune exposures existed in these nominally healthy donors. On this clone itself: Its specificity is not known.

The primer mix had 60 Vbeta and 13 Jbeta primers. Libraries were prepared by immunoSEQ multiplex PCR; TCRdb keeps only in-frame clonotypes and omits some of them. This sample has under 200,000 clones, with about four fifths found just once. This CDR3 has 16 residues. Germline V CDR1 and CDR2: WSHSY, SAAADI. This receptor was identified in a woman between 18 and 29 years old in good health and CMV-seronegative. The rearrangement links TRBV10-2 to TRBJ2-5, with a weak D call TRBD2 (6 bases). The J call is uncertain, as TRBJ2-7 better fits the DNA end. The sequenced sample consisted of PBMCs. The CDR3 DNA reads as TGCGCCAGCAGTGAGTCGACTGGGGGGAGTGCCTACGAGCAGTACTTC. It is translated as CASSESTGGSAYEQYF.